What follows are 14 T cell receptor beta chains derived from one specimen sequenced in a study of blood T cells in healthy people across ages. Next came a second PCR, run for about 7 to 12 cycles, which used a sample-barcoded 5' primer along with a J-beta primer mix. TCRdb passed the 5' RACE reads through MiXCR, listing each CDR3 protein once. The sample has hundreds of thousands of distinct CDR3 sequences, approximately 31% seen once. The sequencing sample was made of blood. The receptors were gathered from a woman of 80 years or more in good health.

This chain joins TRBV7-9 and TRBJ1-5; D gene uncertain. V was pared by 5 bases and J by 9 bases, with 20 bases between. The CDR3 sequence is 15 residues long. The germline CDR1 and CDR2 sequences are SEHNR and FQNEAQ (reference sequence). CDR3 coding DNA: TGTGCCAGCAGCCCGCTGCGGAGCGGGCCCGGGCCCCAGCATTTT. Amino acid sequence: CASSPLRSGPGPQHF.

This clonotype was found many times. The chain is built from TRBV7-2 and TRBJ2-3; 14 bases line up with TRBD2. The CDR3 extends over 14 amino acids. The V gene end was trimmed by 3 bases and the J gene end by 8 bases; junction bases not matched to a gene: 1. Germline CDR1 and CDR2: SGHTA and FQGNSA. CDR3 loop: CASSLTSGGGTQYF. CDR3 sequence (DNA): TGTGCCAGCAGCTTGACTAGCGGGGGGGGTACGCAGTATTTT.

The sample holds many counts of this clonotype. One junction end disagrees with the germline gene, perhaps due to a read error. This chain links TRBV5-1 with TRBJ2-3; 7 bases match TRBD2. CDR1 SGHRS and CDR2 YFSETQ come from the germline V gene. The CDR3 is made up of 13 amino acids. Written as DNA, the CDR3 is TGTGCCAGCAGCTTAGCGGGCGCAGATACGCAGTATTTT. Protein: CASSLAGADTQYF.

This clonotype has ten or more counts. This chain connects TRBV6-2 or TRBV6-3 to TRBJ2-7, with D maybe TRBD2 (5 bases). The germline gives CDR1 MNHEY, CDR2 SVGEGT. V lost 0 bases and J 6 bases, leaving 12 bases between the germline ends. This CDR3 has 14 residues. The CDR3 DNA follows: TGTGCCAGCAGTTACTCACTAGTGACGGGCGAGCAGTACTTC. Amino acid sequence: CASSYSLVTGEQYF.

This clonotype has at least ten counts. The chain carries TRBV7-3 and TRBJ2-1; weak D call: TRBD2 (5 bases). The CDR3 is made up of 14 amino acids. Germline CDR1 is SGHTA and CDR2 is FQGTGA. The germline V and J ends were trimmed by 0 bases and 8 bases, with 11 bases remaining between them. The CDR3 region has the DNA TGTGCCAGCAGCTTAACCCCGCGTAGCGATGAGCAGTTCTTC. Its protein is CASSLTPRSDEQFF.

This clonotype was recorded many times. V usage is TRBV20-1 and J usage is TRBJ1-2; D gene unclear. The CDR3 covers 10 residues. The germline V gene encodes CDR1 DFQATT and CDR2 SNEGSKA (reference sequence). V was shortened by 7 bases and J by 5 bases, with 8 bases between the two germline ends. The CDR3 coding sequence is TGCAGTGAGGGCTGTTATGGCTACACCTTC. Translation gives CSEGCYGYTF.

This chain connects TRBV7-9 to TRBJ2-6; weak D call: TRBD1 (5 bases). V dropped 4 bases and J dropped 4 bases, with 14 bases sitting between them. This CDR3 has 16 amino acids. The germline gives CDR1 SEHNR, CDR2 FQNEAQ (reference sequence). CDR3 residues: CASSSRQGQGANVLTF. The CDR3 DNA reads TGTGCCAGCAGCTCCCGGCAGGGCCAAGGGGCCAACGTCCTGACTTTC.

About this clonotype itself: This may stem from a read error, because a much larger clone lies one nucleotide away. The rearrangement joins TRBV9 to TRBJ2-3; 12 bases agree with TRBD2. Germline values: CDR1 SGDLS, CDR2 YYNGEE. J gave up 4 bases and V 4 bases, and 13 bases lay outside the gene matches. This CDR3 is 18 amino acids long. In nucleotides, the CDR3 is TGTGCCAGCAGCTCGCCGGATGGGACTAGCGGGTTAGCAGATACGCAGTATTTT. Protein sequence: CASSSPDGTSGLADTQYF.

This clonotype was seen many times. The chain is built from TRBV12-3 or TRBV12-4 and TRBJ2-3, with D possibly being TRBD2 (6 bases). V lost 7 bases, J lost 5 bases, and 19 bases lay in between. This CDR3 comprises 15 residues. CDR3 bases: TGTGCCAGCAACCCCCCAGGGAGGTTAGGAGATACGCAGTATTTT. It encodes CASNPPGRLGDTQYF.

This clonotype showed up just a few times. This sequence joins TRBV20-1 and TRBJ1-1, with D tentatively TRBD1 (5 bases). This CDR3 comprises 14 residues. Trimming left V 1 base short and J 6 bases short, with 15 bases between. Germline loops: CDR1 DFQATT, CDR2 SNEGSKA (reference sequence). CDR3 loop: CSARAWGGRAEAFF. CDR3 nucleotides: TGCAGTGCTAGAGCCTGGGGGGGTCGGGCTGAAGCTTTCTTT.

This clonotype was detected ten times or more. A much larger clonotype is one base distant, so this may be a read error. The genes are TRBV7-2 and TRBJ2-5; 9 bases align to TRBD1. In germline, CDR1 is SGHTA, CDR2 FQGNSA. This CDR3 has 14 residues. Trimming cost V 5 bases and J 11 bases; bases outside gene matches: 12. The CDR3 nucleotides read TGTGCCAGCAGCGAACAGGGGGCCAGGAATGAGCAGTACTTC. Its protein is CASSEQGARNEQYF.

The sample holds many counts of this clonotype. CDR3 protein: CASSIAGTHQETQYF. DNA for the CDR3: TGTGCCAGCAGCATTGCCGGGACGCATCAAGAGACCCAGTACTTC. J is TRBJ2-5 and V is TRBV7-2; the D call may be TRBD1 or TRBD2 (5 bases each). Trimming shortened V by 5 bases and J by 2 bases, and 15 bases separated the two germline ends. There are 15 residues in the CDR3. The V gene's germline CDR1 is SGHTA and CDR2 FQGNSA.

CDR3 nucleotide sequence: TGTGCCAGCAGCTCTCTAGCGGGGAGTCACGAGCAGTTCTTC. Protein product: CASSSLAGSHEQFF. The chain combines TRBV7-3 with TRBJ2-1; 9 nucleotides agree with TRBD2. Germline V gene sequence: CDR1 SGHTA, CDR2 FQGTGA. This CDR3 has 14 amino acids. The junction had 8 bases not matched to a gene; V was cut back by 4 bases and J by 10 bases. The whole variable domain, remainder taken from reference TRBV7-3 and TRBJ2-1, is GAGVSQTPSNKVTEKGKYVELRCDPISGHTALYWYRQSLGQGPEFLIYFQGTGAADDSGLPNDRFFAVRPEGSVSTLKIQRTERGDSAVYLCASSSLAGSHEQFFGPGTRLTVL.

To note about this clonotype: A junction end diverges from the germline sequence, so it may reflect a read error. The V and J genes are TRBV7-3 and TRBJ2-7; D is perhaps TRBD2 (6 bases). The germline gives CDR1 SGHTA, CDR2 FQGTGA. The CDR3 extends over 14 amino acids. The CDR3 loop reads CASSLGGTSYGQYF. CDR3 nucleotide sequence: TGTGCCAGCAGCTTAGGGGGGACTTCGTACGGGCAGTACTTC.